Listed here are 19 T cell receptor beta chains from one sample, sequenced in a study of metastatic and nonmetastatic thyroid tumors. Using MiXCR, TCRdb re-called clones from the PCR reads. The sample has more than 10,000 clones; about 25% are singletons. Not a single patient had been given any form of treatment at any point before undergoing thyroid surgery. The sample was blood. The receptor set was obtained from a male donor with papillary thyroid cancer or a benign thyroid nodule (not recorded which). Some clones in this sample may be carry-over from other donors' samples.

The chain links TRBV11-2 to TRBJ2-2; a weak D match, TRBD1 (6 bases). The CDR3 runs to 17 residues. Between the trimmed V and J ends, which lost 6 bases and 5 bases, there was a span of 22 bases. CDR1 and CDR2 from the germline V gene are SGHAT and FQNNGV. CDR3 coding DNA: TGTGCCAGCAGGTTCTACGTGTCAGGGGTGAGGACCGGGGAGCTGTTTTTT. This codes for CASRFYVSGVRTGELFF.

At least ten counts were recorded for this clone. V is TRBV2 and J is TRBJ2-3; 10 bases are shared with TRBD1. CDR1 and CDR2 (germline): SNHLY, FYNNEI. The CDR3 consists of 16 residues. Unmatched junction bases numbered 14, after V lost 8 bases and J lost 6 bases. CDR3 residues: CASEGDRGSPSDTQYF. The CDR3 DNA sequence: TGTGCCAGCGAAGGGGACAGGGGCTCCCCGAGTGATACGCAGTATTTT.

This clone qualifies as medium-sized. The chain joins TRBV28 to TRBJ1-2, with D perhaps matching TRBD1 (5 bases). The CDR3 extends over 14 amino acids. V lost 4 bases and J lost 2, with 11 bases in between. Per germline, CDR1 MDHEN and CDR2 SYDVKM. Here the CDR3 DNA reads TGTGCCAGCAGTTCTGGCAGGGCGAACTATGGCTACACCTTC. Protein sequence: CASSSGRANYGYTF.

The chain employs TRBV6-2 or TRBV6-3 and TRBJ2-7; D is ambiguous. The CDR3 spans 13 residues. Trimming removed 0 bases from V and 3 bases from J, with 6 bases in between. Germline CDR1 MNHEY, CDR2 SVGEGT. The CDR3 loop reads CASSYSPRYEQYF. In DNA, the CDR3 is TGTGCCAGCAGTTACTCCCCCCGCTACGAGCAGTACTTC.

This chain connects TRBV27 to TRBJ2-5; 8 bases agree with TRBD1. The CDR3 is 17 amino acids. Looked up from germline, CDR1 is MNHEY and CDR2 is SMNVEV (reference sequence). After removal of 5 bases from V and 5 bases from J, the junction contained 16 bases not matched to a gene. The CDR3 here is CASSSPGQGRSGETQYF. The DNA for the CDR3 is TGTGCCAGCAGTAGCCCCGGACAGGGTAGGAGCGGGGAGACCCAGTACTTC.

The chain links TRBV10-3 to TRBJ2-2, with 10 positions matching TRBD2. The germline CDR1 and CDR2 sequences are ENHRY and SYGVKD. The V segment lost 8 bases and the J segment 0 bases; nucleotides outside the gene matches: 3. This CDR3 has 15 amino acids. CDR3 coding DNA: TGTGCCATCGGGACTAGCGAAACGAACACCGGGGAGCTGTTTTTT. Translation gives CAIGTSETNTGELFF.

This clone was recorded at least ten times. This chain uses TRBV6-1 with TRBJ2-5; 12 bases are shared with TRBD2. The CDR3 runs to 15 residues. Looked up from germline, CDR1 is MNHNS and CDR2 is SASEGT. J lost 4 bases, V lost 2 bases, and 2 bases had no gene match. The CDR3 bases are TGTGCCAGCAGTGAACTAGCGGGAGGGCCAGAGACCCAGTACTTC. It translates to CASSELAGGPETQYF.

In the case of this clone: At the DNA level, this CDR3 is encoded by other sequences in the same sample as well. The chain recombines TRBV6-2 or TRBV6-3 with TRBJ2-1; 11 positions agree with TRBD2. CDR1 and CDR2 (germline): MNHEY, SVGEGT. The CDR3 totals 13 residues. The J segment lost 10 bases and the V segment lost 6 bases, leaving 5 bases of the junction unmatched. For the CDR3, the DNA is TGTGCCAGCAGCCTAGCGGGAGGCGGCGAGCAGTTCTTC. It specifies CASSLAGGGEQFF.

Only a few counts were recorded for this clone. V is TRBV2 and J is TRBJ2-3; 9 bases are shared with TRBD1. The germline V gene has CDR1 SNHLY and CDR2 FYNNEI. CDR3 length equals 14 residues. V dropped 6 bases and J dropped 1; count of bases not matched to a gene: 2. The CDR3 nucleotides are TGTGCCAGCAGGCGGACAGGGGGCACAGATACGCAGTATTTT. Translation gives CASRRTGGTDTQYF.

This rearrangement joins TRBV7-6 to TRBJ2-7; TRBD2 aligns across 11 bases. V was pared by 1 base and J by 8 bases, with 7 bases of the junction left unmatched. This CDR3 is 15 amino acids long. Germline lookup yields CDR1 SGHVS and CDR2 FNYEAQ. For the CDR3, the DNA is TGTGCCAGCAGCTTAGGCACTAGCGGGAGCAAAAAGCAGTACTTC. It is translated as CASSLGTSGSKKQYF.

This clone has just a few counts. V and J are TRBV6-1 and TRBJ1-6; D gene ambiguous. The V end was cut by 9 bases, the J end by 9 bases, with 9 bases between. Germline values: CDR1 MNHNS, CDR2 SASEGT. The CDR3 is 11 residues long. The DNA of the CDR3 is TGTGCCAGTCTGGAAGGTTCACCCCTCCACTTT. Residues: CASLEGSPLHF.

This clone was observed a few times. V usage is TRBV28 and J usage is TRBJ2-1; 8 bases are shared with TRBD2. The ends lost 5 bases at V and 7 bases at J; junction bases unmatched: 22. The CDR3 runs 19 residues. In germline, CDR1 is MDHEN, CDR2 SYDVKM. The CDR3 loop reads CASSLADIFGGGLPNEQFF. DNA of the CDR3: TGTGCCAGCAGTCTAGCCGACATTTTCGGGGGGGGACTTCCAAATGAGCAGTTCTTC. The full variable domain, in which reference TRBV28 and TRBJ2-1 provide the parts outside the CDR3, is DVKVTQSSRYLVKRTGEKVFLECVQDMDHENMFWYRQDPGLGLRLIYFSYDVKMKEKGDIPEGYSVSREKKERFSLILESASTNQTSMYLCASSLADIFGGGLPNEQFFGPGTRLTVL.

In this sample, this clone turned up many times. A much larger clone lies a single base off, so this may be a read error. The DNA of the CDR3 is TGTGCCAGTGGTAGGGGGCTGGCCTACGTGCAGTACTTC. Its protein product is CASGRGLAYVQYF. The rearrangement uses TRBV6-1 and TRBJ2-7; 7 nucleotides line up with TRBD1. CDR1 is MNHNS and CDR2 is SASEGT in the germline V gene. This CDR3 has 13 residues.

This clone was counted ten times or more. The rearrangement joins TRBV5-1 to TRBJ2-5; 7 bases are a match to TRBD1. This CDR3 contains 16 residues. The V gene's germline CDR1 is SGHRS and CDR2 YFSETQ. The trim removed 4 bases at V and 2 bases at J, leaving 11 bases unmatched. CDR3 region: CASSLTWRTGQETQYF. The CDR3 region has the DNA TGCGCCAGCAGCCTCACTTGGAGGACAGGACAAGAGACCCAGTACTTC.

This clone was picked up a small number of times. The chain employs TRBV7-2 and TRBJ2-1; D unresolved. The germline gives CDR1 SGHTA, CDR2 FQGNSA. The V and J ends lost 1 base and 7 bases respectively, with 14 bases between them. The CDR3 sequence is 15 residues long. CDR3 sequence reads: CASSLVPASGNEQFF. CDR3 nucleotides: TGTGCCAGCAGCTTAGTGCCAGCGTCTGGGAATGAGCAGTTCTTC.

This clone was seen a handful of times. This rearrangement joins TRBV6-2 or TRBV6-3 to TRBJ2-3, with 10 bases fitting TRBD1. After removal of 5 bases from V and 6 bases from J, the junction contained 5 bases not matched to a gene. CDR1 is MNHEY, CDR2 SVGEGT, per germline. This CDR3 has 14 amino acids. CDR3 amino acids: CASSAGQGPDTQYF. CDR3 DNA sequence: TGTGCCAGCAGTGCGGGACAGGGGCCCGATACGCAGTATTTT.

This clone has a count of ten or more. The chain uses TRBV6-2 or TRBV6-3 and TRBJ2-1; 7 nucleotides align to TRBD2. In germline, CDR1 is MNHEY, CDR2 SVGEGT. The trim removed 7 bases at V and 8 bases at J, leaving 8 bases unmatched. This CDR3 spans 13 amino acids. CDR3 sequence reads: CASKETSIHEQFF. The CDR3 DNA follows: TGTGCCAGCAAGGAGACTAGCATCCATGAGCAGTTCTTC.

The V call is TRBV6-1, the J call TRBJ2-5, with a possible D match to TRBD2 (5 bases). Trimming took 8 bases from V and 2 from J, leaving 12 bases between them. This CDR3 comprises 13 residues. Germline values: CDR1 MNHNS, CDR2 SASEGT. CDR3 nucleotide sequence: TGTGCCAGCCAGAGGGAACCGCAAGAGACCCAGTACTTC. Residues: CASQREPQETQYF.

This clone showed up many times. The gene calls are TRBV29-1 and TRBJ2-1; possibly TRBD1 or TRBD2 for D (5 bases each). The germline V gene encodes CDR1 SQVTM and CDR2 ANQGSEA. V was pared by 7 bases and J by 6 bases, with 13 bases between. This CDR3 spans 12 amino acids. The CDR3 DNA follows: TGCAGCGCCACCGGGACCATCAATGAGCAGTTCTTC. It codes for CSATGTINEQFF.